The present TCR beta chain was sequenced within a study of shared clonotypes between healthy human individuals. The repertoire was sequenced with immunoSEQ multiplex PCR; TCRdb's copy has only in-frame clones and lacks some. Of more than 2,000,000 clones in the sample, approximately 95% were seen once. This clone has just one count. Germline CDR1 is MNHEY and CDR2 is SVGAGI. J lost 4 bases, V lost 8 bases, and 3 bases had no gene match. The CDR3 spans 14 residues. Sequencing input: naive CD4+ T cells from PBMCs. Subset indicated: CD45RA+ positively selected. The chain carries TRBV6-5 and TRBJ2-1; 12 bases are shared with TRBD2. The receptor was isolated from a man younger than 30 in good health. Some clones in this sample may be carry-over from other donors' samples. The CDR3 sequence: CASWTSGVYNEQFF. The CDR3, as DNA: TGTGCCAGCTGGACTAGCGGGGTTTACAATGAGCAGTTCTTC.